This T cell receptor (beta chain) was captured by sequencing in a study of cytomegalovirus exposure and HLA in healthy donors. Study-level results: The number of N-insertions in an Asian-associated ancestry cluster was reportedly below the approximately 680-donor mean in a later analysis.

The primer mix had 60 Vbeta and 13 Jbeta primers. How the authors handled the data: A follow-up analysis tallied 70 million to 80 million unique TCR beta chains, roughly 11 million shared. Using immunoSEQ multiplex PCR, the repertoire was profiled, and TCRdb retains in-frame clones only, with some absent. V, J and clone size were drawn from that table, and D and trimming were deduced from the DNA. The data contain 150,000 to 200,000 clones, about three quarters of them seen just once; the ten biggest clones take up approximately 3%. The germline gives CDR1 SGHAT, CDR2 FQNNGV. With 1 base removed from V and 8 bases from J, the gap between germline ends came to 5 bases. This CDR3 has 11 amino acids. Notes on this clone: Its antigen is still unknown.

This TCR derives from a woman aged 40 to 55 in good health and CMV-seronegative. The sequenced material came from PBMCs. The rearrangement joins TRBV11-2 to TRBJ1-1; D call uncertain. The CDR3 DNA follows: TGTGCCAGCAGCTTAGTGGCCGAAGCTTTCTTT. It codes for CASSLVAEAFF.